Sequencing of this T cell receptor (beta chain) was carried out in a study of cytomegalovirus exposure and HLA in healthy donors. CDR3 length: 15 residues. V was shortened by 1 base and J by 6 bases, with 13 bases between the two germline ends. Germline CDR1 and CDR2: LNHDA and SQIVND (reference sequence). PCR was performed using 60 Vbeta and 13 Jbeta primers. Assay: immunoSEQ multiplex PCR; the TCRdb copy retains only in-frame clones and omits some. Among some 100,000 clones listed, 60% to 80% were seen once. The chain links TRBV19 to TRBJ1-5; unclear D gene. Sequenced sample: PBMCs. The TCR sequence derives from a human donor in good health. The CDR3: CASSIGPPGIQPQHF. CDR3 DNA sequence: TGTGCCAGTAGTATAGGGCCGCCAGGCATTCAGCCCCAGCATTTT.